A single sample is the source of the 15 T cell receptor beta chains below, sequenced in a study of T cell responses to AZD1222 COVID-19 vaccine. Clones were sequenced by immunoSEQ multiplex PCR, and TCRdb holds only the in-frame ones, with some missing. The data contain some 150,000 clones, over 75% of them singletons. Sequenced here: peripheral blood, sampled 28 days after the second dose of the MenACWY control vaccine. Every receptor here comes from an adult who received the MenACWY meningococcal vaccine as a control.

The chain carries TRBV27 and TRBJ2-7; 7 bases are shared with TRBD2. V trimming: 3 bases; J trimming: 0 bases; junction bases outside the gene matches: 8. Germline assignment: CDR1 MNHEY and CDR2 SMNVEV (reference sequence). The CDR3 has 16 residues. The CDR3 here is CASSFGRETVSYEQYF. In DNA, the CDR3 is TGTGCCAGCAGTTTCGGGCGGGAGACAGTCTCCTACGAGCAGTACTTC.

This clone was counted once. The rearrangement links TRBV5-1 to TRBJ1-4; D unresolved. Per the germline V gene, CDR1 is SGHRS and CDR2 is YFSETQ. CDR3 length: 13 amino acids. Trimming pared 7 bases from V and 8 bases from J, leaving 15 bases between. This CDR3 reads CASQTGPREKLFF. CDR3 nucleotides: TGCGCCAGCCAGACCGGGCCCAGGGAAAAACTGTTTTTT.

The chain is built from TRBV19 and TRBJ2-5; 9 bases match TRBD2. Germline values: CDR1 LNHDA, CDR2 SQIVND (reference sequence). This CDR3 comprises 16 residues. The V gene end was trimmed by 4 bases and the J gene end by 5 bases; junction bases not matched to a gene: 11. The CDR3, as DNA: TGTGCCAGTAGTAAACCCAGAGCGGGAGGAATGGAGACCCAGTACTTC. Translated, it gives CASSKPRAGGMETQYF.

A few counts support this clone. This chain joins TRBV6-5 and TRBJ1-5; D might be TRBD1 (6 bases). The CDR3 length is 13 residues. Germline V gives CDR1 MNHEY, CDR2 SVGAGI. The V end lost 7 bases, the J end lost 7 bases, and 14 bases lay between the germline ends. CDR3 in DNA: TGTGCCAGCACCCCTCCCAGGGGCCAGCCCCAGCATTTT. Translated, it gives CASTPPRGQPQHF.

The chain has TRBV5-1 and TRBJ2-3, with 7 bases fitting TRBD2. V was pared by 2 bases and J by 2 bases, with 2 bases of the junction left unmatched. Per germline, CDR1 SGHRS and CDR2 YFSETQ. The CDR3 is 14 amino acids. In DNA, the CDR3 is TGCGCCAGCAGCTTAACTAGCGACACAGATACGCAGTATTTT. Its translation is CASSLTSDTDTQYF.

This clone turned up a few times. J is TRBJ2-1 and V is TRBV5-5; D is uncertain. The CDR3 loop spans 12 amino acids. Looked up from germline, CDR1 is SGHKS and CDR2 is YYEKEE (reference sequence). Trimming pared 2 bases from V and 9 bases from J, leaving 9 bases between. The CDR3 sequence is CASSFTSGEQFF. The CDR3 DNA reads as TGTGCCAGCAGCTTTACATCTGGTGAGCAGTTCTTC. The complete variable domain, with remaining parts taken from reference TRBV5-5 and TRBJ2-1, reads DAGVTQSPTHLIKTRGQQVTLRCSPISGHKSVSWYQQVLGQGPQFIFQYYEKEERGRGNFPDRFSARQFPNYSSELNVNALLLGDSALYLCASSFTSGEQFFGPGTRLTVL.

The genes are TRBV4-2 and TRBJ2-1, with TRBD2 matching over 10 bases. Germline values: CDR1 LGHNA, CDR2 YNFKEQ. The CDR3 covers 19 residues. V lost 1 base and J lost 5; bases outside the gene matches: 14. The CDR3 sequence: CASSQVGRGTSDLHNEQFF. The DNA of the CDR3 is TGTGCCAGCAGCCAAGTGGGCCGTGGGACTAGCGACCTGCACAATGAGCAGTTCTTC.

V is TRBV11-2 and J is TRBJ2-3; TRBD2 matches at 11 bases. The trim removed 1 base at V and 0 bases at J, leaving 3 bases unmatched. Germline assignment: CDR1 SGHAT and CDR2 FQNNGV. This CDR3 has 17 residues. The CDR3 spells CASSLGLAGTSTDTQYF. The DNA of the CDR3 is TGTGCCAGCAGCTTAGGACTAGCGGGAACTAGCACAGATACGCAGTATTTT.

The chain couples TRBV5-4 to TRBJ1-3; 11 bases align to TRBD1. V gave up 0 bases and J gave up 4 bases; unmatched junction bases: 0. The CDR3 is 15 residues long. Looked up from germline, CDR1 is SGHNT and CDR2 is YYREEE (reference sequence). CDR3 sequence: CASSLGTGGGNTIYF. The CDR3 nucleotides read TGTGCCAGCAGCTTGGGGACAGGGGGCGGAAACACCATATATTTT.

As DNA, the CDR3 is TGTGCCAGCAGTTACAAGAGGGGGCCGGGAGCTTTCTTT. Its translation is CASSYKRGPGAFF. This sequence joins TRBV6-5 and TRBJ1-1; 7 positions agree with TRBD1. Germline-derived CDR1 and CDR2 are MNHEY and SVGAGI. V lost 2 bases, J lost 10 bases, and 7 bases stayed unmatched. The CDR3 length is 13 residues.

The chain recombines TRBV29-1 with TRBJ2-1, with D tentatively TRBD2 (5 bases). Per germline, CDR1 SQVTM and CDR2 ANQGSEA. Trimming took off 7 bases at V and 6 bases at J, with 13 bases between the two ends. This CDR3 region has 12 residues. CDR3 DNA: TGCAGCGCTAAGACGGGATCCAATGAGCAGTTCTTC. It translates to CSAKTGSNEQFF.

The rearrangement uses TRBV28 and TRBJ1-2; 7 bases agree with TRBD1. The V gene's germline CDR1 is MDHEN and CDR2 SYDVKM. Trimming at V came to 5 bases and at J to 4 bases, leaving 4 bases not matched to a gene. The CDR3 runs to 13 residues. The CDR3 region has the DNA TGTGCCAGCAGTCGACAGGGCCTCTATGGCTACACCTTC. Protein sequence: CASSRQGLYGYTF.

This clone was observed a few times. The V and J genes are TRBV7-3 and TRBJ1-1; 11 bases map to TRBD1. Germline CDR1 is SGHTA and CDR2 is FQGTGA. V was clipped by 1 base and J by 5 bases; unmatched bases: 3. The CDR3 runs to 15 residues. Here the CDR3 DNA reads TGTGCCAGCAGCTTAAAAGGGACAGGGGGAACTGAAGCTTTCTTT. This gives the protein CASSLKGTGGTEAFF.

This clone was counted only a few times. The chain recombines TRBV14 with TRBJ2-1; possibly TRBD2 for D (7 bases). Germline assignment: CDR1 SGHDN and CDR2 FVKESK. This CDR3 has 15 amino acids. Trimming pared 6 bases from V and 3 bases from J, leaving 15 bases between. The CDR3 DNA reads as TGTGCCAGCAGTCCTGCGGGGGCAATCTACAATGAGCAGTTCTTC. This gives the protein CASSPAGAIYNEQFF.

The chain carries TRBV11-3 and TRBJ2-7, with a tentative D call TRBD2 (6 bases). CDR1 SGHNT and CDR2 YENEEA come from the germline V gene. The CDR3 runs to 16 residues. Trimming stripped 2 bases from V and 1 base from J, with 15 bases between. CDR3 loop: CASSLSWSGESYEQYF. The CDR3, as DNA: TGTGCCAGCAGCTTATCTTGGTCGGGGGAGTCCTACGAGCAGTACTTC.